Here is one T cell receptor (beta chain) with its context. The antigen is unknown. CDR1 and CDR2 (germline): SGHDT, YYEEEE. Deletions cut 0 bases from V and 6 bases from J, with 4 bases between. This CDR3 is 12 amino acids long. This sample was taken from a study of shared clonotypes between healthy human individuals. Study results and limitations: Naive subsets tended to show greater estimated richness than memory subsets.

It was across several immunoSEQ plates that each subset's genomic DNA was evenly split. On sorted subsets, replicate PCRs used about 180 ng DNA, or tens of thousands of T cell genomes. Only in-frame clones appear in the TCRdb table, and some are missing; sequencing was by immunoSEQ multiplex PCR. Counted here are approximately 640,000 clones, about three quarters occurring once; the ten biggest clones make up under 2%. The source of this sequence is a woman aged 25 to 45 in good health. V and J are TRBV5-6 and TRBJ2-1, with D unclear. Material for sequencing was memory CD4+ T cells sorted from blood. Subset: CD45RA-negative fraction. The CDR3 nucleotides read TGTGCCAGCAGCTTGGGGTCCAATGAGCAGTTCTTC. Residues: CASSLGSNEQFF. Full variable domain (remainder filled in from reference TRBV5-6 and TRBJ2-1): DAGVTQSPTHLIKTRGQQVTLRCSPKSGHDTVSWYQQALGQGPQFIFQYYEEEERQRGNFPDRFSGHQFPNYSSELNVNALLLGDSALYLCASSLGSNEQFFGPGTRLTVL.